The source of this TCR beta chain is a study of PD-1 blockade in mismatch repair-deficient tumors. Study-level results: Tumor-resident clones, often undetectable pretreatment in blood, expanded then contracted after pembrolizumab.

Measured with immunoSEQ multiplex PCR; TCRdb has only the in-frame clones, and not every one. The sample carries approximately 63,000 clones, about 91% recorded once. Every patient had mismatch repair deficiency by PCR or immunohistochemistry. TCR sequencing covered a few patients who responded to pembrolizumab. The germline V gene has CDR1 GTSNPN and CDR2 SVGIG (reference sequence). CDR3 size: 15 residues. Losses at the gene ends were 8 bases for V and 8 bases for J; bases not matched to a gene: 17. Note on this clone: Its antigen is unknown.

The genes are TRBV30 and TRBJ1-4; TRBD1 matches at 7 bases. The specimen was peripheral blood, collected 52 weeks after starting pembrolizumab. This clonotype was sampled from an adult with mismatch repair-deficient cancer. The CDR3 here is CALTGETGRGEKLFF. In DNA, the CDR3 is TGTGCCCTTACAGGGGAGACGGGGAGAGGCGAAAAACTGTTTTTT.